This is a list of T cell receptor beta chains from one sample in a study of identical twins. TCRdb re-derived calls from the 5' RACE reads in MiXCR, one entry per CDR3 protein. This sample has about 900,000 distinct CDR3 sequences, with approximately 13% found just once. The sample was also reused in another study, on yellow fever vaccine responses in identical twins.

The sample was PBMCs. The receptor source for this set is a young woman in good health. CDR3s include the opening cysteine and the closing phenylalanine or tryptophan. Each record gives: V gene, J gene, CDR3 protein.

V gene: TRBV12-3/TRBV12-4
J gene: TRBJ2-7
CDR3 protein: CASSRLARFDEQYF

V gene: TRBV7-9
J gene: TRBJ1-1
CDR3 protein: CASSPQGQLNTEAFF

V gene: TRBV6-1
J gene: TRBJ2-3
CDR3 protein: CASSEEAGGTDTQYF

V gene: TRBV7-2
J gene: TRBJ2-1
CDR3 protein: CASSLGAGGQFF

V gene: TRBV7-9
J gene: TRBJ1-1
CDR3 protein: CASSRGLSGWTEAFF

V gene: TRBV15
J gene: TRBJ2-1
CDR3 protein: CATSKMEASGRAEVNEQFF

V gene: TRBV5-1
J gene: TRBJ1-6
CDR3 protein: CASSLSPGGYSPLHF

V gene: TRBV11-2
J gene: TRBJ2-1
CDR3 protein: CASSLGRLTSINEQFF

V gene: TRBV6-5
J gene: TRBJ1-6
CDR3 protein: CASSTINSPLHF

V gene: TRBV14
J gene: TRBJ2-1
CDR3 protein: CASSRNRGLSRYNEQFF

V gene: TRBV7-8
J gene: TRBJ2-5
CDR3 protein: CASSSTGRTETQYF

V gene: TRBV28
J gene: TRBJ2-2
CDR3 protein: CASSEGQSGELFF

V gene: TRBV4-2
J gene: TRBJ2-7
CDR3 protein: CASSQEAAGRYEQYF

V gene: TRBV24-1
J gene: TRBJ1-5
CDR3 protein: CATSDFQGHQPQHF

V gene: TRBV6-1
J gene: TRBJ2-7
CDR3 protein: CASIPAQRVYEQYF

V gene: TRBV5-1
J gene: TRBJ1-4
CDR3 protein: CASSFLGQDEKLFF

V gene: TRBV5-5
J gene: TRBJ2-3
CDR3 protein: CASSIYASTDTQYF

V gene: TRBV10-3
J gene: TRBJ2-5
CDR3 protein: CAISPGGGGETQYF

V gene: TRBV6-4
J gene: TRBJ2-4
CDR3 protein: CASSDLKTRPNIQYF

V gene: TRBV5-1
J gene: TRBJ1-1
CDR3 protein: CASSRGAGTEAFF

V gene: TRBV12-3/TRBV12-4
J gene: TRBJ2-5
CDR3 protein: CASSLGPDRSRPQETQYF

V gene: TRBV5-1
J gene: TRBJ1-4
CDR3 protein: CASSKTQGTANEKLFF

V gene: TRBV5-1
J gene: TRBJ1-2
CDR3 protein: CASSFRTGGDGYTF

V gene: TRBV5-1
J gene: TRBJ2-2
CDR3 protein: CASSHRGDRNTGELFF

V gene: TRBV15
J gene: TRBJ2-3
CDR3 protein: CATSRDFSGTDTQYF

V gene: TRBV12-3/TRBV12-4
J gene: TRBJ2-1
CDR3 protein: CASSPPGTSGMVPSYNEQFF

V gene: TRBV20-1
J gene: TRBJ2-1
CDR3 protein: CSADYRTSGRGSEQFF

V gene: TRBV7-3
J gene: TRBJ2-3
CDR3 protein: CASSLRVRDTQYF

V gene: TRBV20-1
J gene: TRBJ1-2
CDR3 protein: CSATVGGLNYGYTF

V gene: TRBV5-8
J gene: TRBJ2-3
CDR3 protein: CASSPWTSSGQYF

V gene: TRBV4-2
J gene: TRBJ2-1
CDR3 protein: CASSPKTASEQFF

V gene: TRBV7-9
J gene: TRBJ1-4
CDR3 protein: CASRPRGQLNEKLFF

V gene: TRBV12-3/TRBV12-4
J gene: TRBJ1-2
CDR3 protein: CASCCRQGPLNFYGYTF

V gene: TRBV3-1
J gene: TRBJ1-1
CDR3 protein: CASSQMAGLNTEAFF

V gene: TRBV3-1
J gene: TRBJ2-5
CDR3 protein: CASSPTLGGQYF

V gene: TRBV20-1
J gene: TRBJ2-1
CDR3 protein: CSARWGGNEQFF

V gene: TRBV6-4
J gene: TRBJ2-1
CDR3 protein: CASSAREGEQFF

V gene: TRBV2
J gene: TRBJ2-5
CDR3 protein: CASSERVETQYF

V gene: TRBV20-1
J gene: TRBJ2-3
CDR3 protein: CSARRLLAGDTDTQYF

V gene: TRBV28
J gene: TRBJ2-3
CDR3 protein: CASRGLAGDPTADTQYF

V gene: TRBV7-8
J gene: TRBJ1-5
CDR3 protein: CASGSRTLDSSNQPQHF

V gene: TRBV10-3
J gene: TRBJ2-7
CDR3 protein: CAISPKTSGEYEQYF

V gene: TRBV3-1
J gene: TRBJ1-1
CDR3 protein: CASSQSVNTEAFF

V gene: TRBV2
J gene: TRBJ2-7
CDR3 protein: CASSDQRTYEQYF

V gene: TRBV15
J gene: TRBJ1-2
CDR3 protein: CATSPRQAGDYGYTF

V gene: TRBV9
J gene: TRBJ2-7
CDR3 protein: CASSTGGSGGLEQYF